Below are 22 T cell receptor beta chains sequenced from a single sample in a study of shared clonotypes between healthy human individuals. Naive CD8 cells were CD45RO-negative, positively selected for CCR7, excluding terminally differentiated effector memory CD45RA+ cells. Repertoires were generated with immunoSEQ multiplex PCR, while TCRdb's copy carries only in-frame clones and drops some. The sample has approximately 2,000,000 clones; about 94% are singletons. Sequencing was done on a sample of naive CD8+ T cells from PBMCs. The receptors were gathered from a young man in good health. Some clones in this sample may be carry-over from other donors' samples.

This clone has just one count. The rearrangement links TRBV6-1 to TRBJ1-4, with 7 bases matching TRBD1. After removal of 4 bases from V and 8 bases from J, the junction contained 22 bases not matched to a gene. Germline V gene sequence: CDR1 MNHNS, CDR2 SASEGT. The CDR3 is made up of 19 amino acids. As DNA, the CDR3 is TGTGCCAGCAGTGGCCCGAAGGGACAGTCGTTTGTGGGGCGGGAAAAACTGTTTTTT. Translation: CASSGPKGQSFVGREKLFF.

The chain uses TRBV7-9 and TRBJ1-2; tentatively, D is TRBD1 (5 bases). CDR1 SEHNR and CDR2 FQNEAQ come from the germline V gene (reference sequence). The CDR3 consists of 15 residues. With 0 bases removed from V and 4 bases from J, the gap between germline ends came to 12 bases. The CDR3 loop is CASSLASPGLYGYTF. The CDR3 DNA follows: TGTGCCAGCAGCTTAGCGTCCCCGGGGCTCTATGGCTACACCTTC. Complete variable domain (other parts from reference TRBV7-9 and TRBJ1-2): DTGVSQNPRHKITKRGQNVTFRCDPISEHNRLYWYRQTLGQGPEFLTYFQNEAQLEKSRLLSDRFSAERPKGSFSTLEIQRTEQGDSAMYLCASSLASPGLYGYTFGSGTRLTVV.

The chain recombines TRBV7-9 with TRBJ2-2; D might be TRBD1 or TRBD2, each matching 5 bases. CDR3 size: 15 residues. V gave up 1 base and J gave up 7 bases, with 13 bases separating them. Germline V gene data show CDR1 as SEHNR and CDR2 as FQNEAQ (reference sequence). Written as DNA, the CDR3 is TGTGCCAGCAGCTTAGGGCCAGAGAGGGGCGGGGAGCTGTTTTTT. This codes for CASSLGPERGGELFF.

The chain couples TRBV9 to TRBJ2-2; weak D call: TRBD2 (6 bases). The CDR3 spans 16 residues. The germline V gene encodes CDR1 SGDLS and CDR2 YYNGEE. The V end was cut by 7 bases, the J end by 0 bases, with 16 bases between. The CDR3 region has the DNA TGTGCCAGCCAAGCCCCTAGCGTCACGAACACCGGGGAGCTGTTTTTT. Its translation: CASQAPSVTNTGELFF.

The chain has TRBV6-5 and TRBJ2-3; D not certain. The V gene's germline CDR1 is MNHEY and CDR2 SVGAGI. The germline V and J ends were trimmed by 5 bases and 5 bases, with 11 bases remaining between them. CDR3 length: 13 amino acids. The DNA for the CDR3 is TGTGCCAGCAGTCTCGGGCCGAGAGATACGCAGTATTTT. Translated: CASSLGPRDTQYF.

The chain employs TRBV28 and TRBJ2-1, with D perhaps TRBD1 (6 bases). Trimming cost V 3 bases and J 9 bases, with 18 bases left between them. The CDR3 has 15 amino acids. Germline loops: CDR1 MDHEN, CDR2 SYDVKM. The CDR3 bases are TGTGCCAGCAGTTTTTACCGGCAGGGGTCGGGTGAGCAGTTCTTC. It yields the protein CASSFYRQGSGEQFF.

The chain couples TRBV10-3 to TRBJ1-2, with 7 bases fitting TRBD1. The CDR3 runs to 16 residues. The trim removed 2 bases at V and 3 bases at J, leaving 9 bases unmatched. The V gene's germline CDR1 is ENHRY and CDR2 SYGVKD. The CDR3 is CAISETQDRRYYGYTF. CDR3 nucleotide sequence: TGTGCCATCAGTGAGACCCAGGACAGGAGGTACTATGGCTACACCTTC.

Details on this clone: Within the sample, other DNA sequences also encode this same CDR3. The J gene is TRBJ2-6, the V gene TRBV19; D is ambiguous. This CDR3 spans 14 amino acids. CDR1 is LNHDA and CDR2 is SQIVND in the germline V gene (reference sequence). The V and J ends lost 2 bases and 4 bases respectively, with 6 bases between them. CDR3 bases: TGTGCCAGTAGTATATTGTCCGGGGCCAACGTCCTGACTTTC. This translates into CASSILSGANVLTF.

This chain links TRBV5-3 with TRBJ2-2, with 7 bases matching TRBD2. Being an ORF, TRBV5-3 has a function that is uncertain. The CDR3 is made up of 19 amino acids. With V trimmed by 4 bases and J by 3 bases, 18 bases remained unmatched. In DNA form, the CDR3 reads TGTGCCAGAAGCCCTGGGACTACACAGGAGTGGTTGTACACCGGGGAGCTGTTTTTT. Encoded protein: CARSPGTTQEWLYTGELFF.

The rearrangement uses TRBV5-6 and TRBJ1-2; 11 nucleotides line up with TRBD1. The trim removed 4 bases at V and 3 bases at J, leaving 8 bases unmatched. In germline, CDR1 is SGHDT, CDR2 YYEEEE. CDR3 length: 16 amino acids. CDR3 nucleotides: TGTGCCAGCAGCGCACAATTGGGACAGGGGGACTATGGCTACACCTTC. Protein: CASSAQLGQGDYGYTF.

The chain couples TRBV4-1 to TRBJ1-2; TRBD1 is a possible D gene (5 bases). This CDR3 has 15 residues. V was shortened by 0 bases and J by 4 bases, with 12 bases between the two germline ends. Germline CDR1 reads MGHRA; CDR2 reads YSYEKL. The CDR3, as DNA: TGCGCCAGCAGCCAAGATCCAGGGTCGGCCTATGGCTACACCTTC. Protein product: CASSQDPGSAYGYTF.

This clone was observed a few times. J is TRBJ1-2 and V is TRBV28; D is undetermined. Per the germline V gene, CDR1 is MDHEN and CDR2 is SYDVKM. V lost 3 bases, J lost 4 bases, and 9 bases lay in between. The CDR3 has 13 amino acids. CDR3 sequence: CASSFGQIYGYTF. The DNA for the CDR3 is TGTGCCAGCAGTTTCGGGCAGATCTATGGCTACACCTTC.

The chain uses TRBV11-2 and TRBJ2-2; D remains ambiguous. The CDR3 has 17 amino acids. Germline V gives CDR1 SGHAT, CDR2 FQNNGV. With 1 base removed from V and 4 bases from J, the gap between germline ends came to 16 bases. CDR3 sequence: CASSLVFMIPVTGELFF. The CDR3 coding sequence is TGTGCCAGCAGCTTAGTTTTTATGATCCCGGTCACCGGGGAGCTGTTTTTT. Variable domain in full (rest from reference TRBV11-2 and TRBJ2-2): EAGVAQSPRYKIIEKRQSVAFWCNPISGHATLYWYQQILGQGPKLLIQFQNNGVVDDSQLPKDRFSAERLKGVDSTLKIQPAKLEDSAVYLCASSLVFMIPVTGELFFGEGSRLTVL.

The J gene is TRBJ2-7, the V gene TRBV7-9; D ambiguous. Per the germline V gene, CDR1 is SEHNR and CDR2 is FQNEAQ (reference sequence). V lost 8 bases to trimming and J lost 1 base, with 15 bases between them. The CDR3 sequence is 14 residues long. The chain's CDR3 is CASSRLDGSYEQYF. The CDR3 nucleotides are TGTGCCAGCTCCCGGCTGGACGGGTCCTACGAGCAGTACTTC.

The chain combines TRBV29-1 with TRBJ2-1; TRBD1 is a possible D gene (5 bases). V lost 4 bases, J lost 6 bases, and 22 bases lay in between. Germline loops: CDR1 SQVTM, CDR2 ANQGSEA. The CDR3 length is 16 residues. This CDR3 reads CSVVRQGTGPLNEQFF. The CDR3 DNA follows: TGCAGCGTTGTCAGGCAGGGCACAGGACCTCTCAATGAGCAGTTCTTC.

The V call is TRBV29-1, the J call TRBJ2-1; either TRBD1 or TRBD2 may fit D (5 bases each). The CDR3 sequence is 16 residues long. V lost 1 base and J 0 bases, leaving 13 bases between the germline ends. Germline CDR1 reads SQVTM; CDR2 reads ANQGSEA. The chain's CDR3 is CSVEAHAGSSYNEQFF. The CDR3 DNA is TGCAGCGTTGAAGCCCACGCAGGGAGCTCCTACAATGAGCAGTTCTTC.

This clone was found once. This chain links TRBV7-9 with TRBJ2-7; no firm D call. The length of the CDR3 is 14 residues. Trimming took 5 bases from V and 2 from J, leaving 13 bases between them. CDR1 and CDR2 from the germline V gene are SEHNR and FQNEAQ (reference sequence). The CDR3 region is CASSPAGPTYEQYF. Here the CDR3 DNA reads TGTGCCAGCAGCCCTGCAGGACCGACCTACGAGCAGTACTTC.

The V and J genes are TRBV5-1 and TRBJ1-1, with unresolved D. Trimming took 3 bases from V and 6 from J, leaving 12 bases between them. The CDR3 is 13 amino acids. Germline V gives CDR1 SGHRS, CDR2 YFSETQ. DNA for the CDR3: TGCGCCAGCAGCTACGGGCTGAGAGCTGAAGCTTTCTTT. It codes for CASSYGLRAEAFF.

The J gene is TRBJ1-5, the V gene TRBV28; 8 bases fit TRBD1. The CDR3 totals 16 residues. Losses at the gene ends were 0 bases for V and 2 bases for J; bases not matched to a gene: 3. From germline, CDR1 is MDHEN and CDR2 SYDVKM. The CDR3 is CASSLWKGQGNQPQHF. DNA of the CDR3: TGTGCCAGCAGTTTATGGAAGGGACAGGGCAATCAGCCCCAGCATTTT.

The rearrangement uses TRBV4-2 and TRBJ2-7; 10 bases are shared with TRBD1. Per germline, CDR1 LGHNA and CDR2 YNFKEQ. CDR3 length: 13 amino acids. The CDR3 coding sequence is TGTGCAGCCGCCGAGGACAGGGGGTACGAGCAGTACTTC. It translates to CAAAEDRGYEQYF.

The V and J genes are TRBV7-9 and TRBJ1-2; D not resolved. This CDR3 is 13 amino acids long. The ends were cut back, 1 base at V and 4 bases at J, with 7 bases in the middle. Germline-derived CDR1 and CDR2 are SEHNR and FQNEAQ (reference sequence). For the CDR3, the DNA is TGTGCCAGCAGCTTAGGCTCCCCCTATGGCTACACCTTC. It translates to CASSLGSPYGYTF.

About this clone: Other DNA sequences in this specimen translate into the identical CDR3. CDR3 region: CASSPSVYEQYF. For the CDR3, the DNA is TGTGCCAGCAGTCCCAGCGTCTACGAGCAGTACTTC. V gene TRBV27 combines with J gene TRBJ2-7; D unresolved. V was shortened by 5 bases and J by 3 bases, with 8 bases between the two germline ends. The CDR3 is 12 amino acids. CDR1 and CDR2 from the germline V gene are MNHEY and SMNVEV (reference sequence).